Below, one T cell receptor (beta chain) is given with its context. This entry is derived from a study of blood T cell repertoires in COVID-19. Study context: Specimens from acute and convalescent COVID-19 originated in the United States, Italy and Spain. Sample material is recorded as cDNA or gDNA derived from T cells, B-cell-depleted T cells, or PBMCs.

In the original workflow: Reference gene primers were amplified, and this amplification served to estimate nucleated cell counts. Clones were sequenced by immunoSEQ multiplex PCR, and TCRdb holds only the in-frame ones, with some missing. That table furnishes V, J and clone size, whereas the DNA furnished D and trimming. This table has approximately 240,000 clones, about 80% appearing once. Germline values: CDR1 GTSNPN, CDR2 SVGIG (reference sequence). The CDR3 is made up of 15 amino acids. The V segment lost 0 bases and the J segment 5 bases; nucleotides outside the gene matches: 10. The chain links TRBV30 to TRBJ2-7, with TRBD2 matching over 7 bases. The clonotype was recovered from a woman younger than 45 who had recovered from COVID-19. The material sequenced was peripheral blood. The CDR3 spells CAWSVLAAGSHEQYF. CDR3 in DNA: TGTGCCTGGAGTGTTCTAGCGGCGGGATCCCACGAGCAGTACTTC.